This section outlines one T cell receptor (beta chain) sequence together with its context. The CDR3 covers 15 residues. The germline V gene encodes CDR1 SGHAT and CDR2 FQNNGV. With 4 bases removed from V and 7 bases from J, the gap between germline ends came to 14 bases. The data were taken from a study of control samples from healthy donors and cancer patients. The data were produced by immunoSEQ multiplex PCR, yet TCRdb's version contains in-frame clones alone and is incomplete. This table holds over 150,000 clones, 96% found once. The J gene is TRBJ1-6, the V gene TRBV11-2; D is uncertain. Sequenced input: blood. This clonotype originated in a woman aged 25-40 years in good health. Written as DNA, the CDR3 is TGTGCCAGCAGCTCCCTGCAAGGTCGGAATTCACCCCTCCACTTT. It is translated as CASSSLQGRNSPLHF.